A single sample gave rise to the 27 T cell receptor beta chains below, sequenced in a study of human T cells and chemical hapten exposure. TCRdb ran MiXCR on the RACE reads and lists one entry per CDR3 protein. This sample has roughly 88,000 distinct CDR3 sequences, with 8% to 10% found just once. Time point indicated: pre-sensitization, week 0. Treatment noted: therapeutic diphenylcyclopropenone sensitization with weekly scalp DPC. Sample: whole blood, taken in connection with sensitization to the hapten diphenylcyclopropenone (DPC). The receptors were sampled from a woman aged 40 to 49 with alopecia areata. Some clones in this sample may be carry-over from other donors' samples.

The chain carries TRBV4-2 and TRBJ2-3, with D unclear. The V gene's germline CDR1 is LGHNA and CDR2 YNFKEQ. V lost 0 bases to trimming and J lost 0 bases, with 10 bases between them. The CDR3 runs to 16 residues. The CDR3 loop reads CASSQELGTSTDTQYF. CDR3 nucleotide sequence: TGTGCCAGCAGCCAAGAGCTGGGTACTAGCACAGATACGCAGTATTTT.

This clonotype was seen a handful of times. The CDR3 nucleotides are TGTGCCAGCAGCTTAGCGAAATTCGGGGGGCTTAGTTACGAGCAGTACTTC. This gives the protein CASSLAKFGGLSYEQYF. The chain employs TRBV7-8 and TRBJ2-7; a possible D gene is TRBD2 (7 bases). CDR3 length equals 17 residues. Between the trimmed V and J ends, which lost 0 bases and 4 bases, there was a span of 19 bases. Germline V gives CDR1 SGHVS, CDR2 FQNEAQ.

Only a few counts were recorded for this clonotype. CDR3 coding DNA: TGTGCCAGTAGTAAAGTTGACTTGAACACTGAAGCTTTCTTT. Its protein product is CASSKVDLNTEAFF. This rearrangement joins TRBV19 to TRBJ1-1; D not certain. The germline V and J ends were trimmed by 4 bases and 0 bases, with 9 bases remaining between them. This CDR3 is 14 amino acids long. Germline CDR1 is LNHDA and CDR2 is SQIVND (reference sequence). The full variable domain, rest sourced from reference TRBV19 and TRBJ1-1, is DGGITQSPKYLFRKEGQNVTLSCEQNLNHDAMYWYRQDPGQGLRLIYYSQIVNDFQKGDIAEGYSVSREKKESFPLTVTSAQKNPTAFYLCASSKVDLNTEAFFGQGTRLTVV.

This clonotype has a count of ten or more. This chain joins TRBV12-3 or TRBV12-4 and TRBJ1-2, with 9 bases fitting TRBD1. This CDR3 has 14 amino acids. The V segment lost 5 bases and the J segment 6 bases; nucleotides outside the gene matches: 7. CDR3 nucleotides: TGTGCCAGCAGTGTATCCGGGACAGGGCATGGCTACACCTTC. Translation: CASSVSGTGHGYTF.

V gene TRBV7-2 combines with J gene TRBJ1-2; tentatively, D is TRBD1 (5 bases). The CDR3 runs to 13 residues. V shed 3 bases and J shed 4 bases, with 9 bases lying between them. CDR1 and CDR2 (germline): SGHTA, FQGNSA. The DNA for the CDR3 is TGTGCCAGCAGCTTGGGGGTTAGCTATGGCTACACCTTC. It yields the protein CASSLGVSYGYTF.

This clonotype ranks as medium-sized. The chain uses TRBV27 and TRBJ2-2, with 8 bases aligning to TRBD1. Trimming cost V 3 bases and J 2 bases; bases outside gene matches: 5. CDR1 is MNHEY, CDR2 SMNVEV, per germline (reference sequence). CDR3 length: 16 amino acids. Here the CDR3 DNA reads TGTGCCAGCAGTTTCTATCAGGGGGCAAACACCGGGGAGCTGTTTTTT. This codes for CASSFYQGANTGELFF.

The J gene is TRBJ2-1, the V gene TRBV11-2; 7 bases are shared with TRBD2. V gave up 7 bases and J gave up 6 bases; unmatched junction bases: 6. The germline gives CDR1 SGHAT, CDR2 FQNNGV. This CDR3 has 13 residues. This CDR3 reads CASTIGTTNEQFF. CDR3 nucleotides: TGTGCCAGCACCATCGGGACTACCAATGAGCAGTTCTTC.

The J gene is TRBJ2-5, the V gene TRBV4-1; 8 bases line up with TRBD2. V was pared by 0 bases and J by 6 bases, with 9 bases of the junction left unmatched. The CDR3 length is 16 residues. Germline V gives CDR1 MGHRA, CDR2 YSYEKL. CDR3 region: CASSQEPRGGGKTQYF. The CDR3 nucleotides read TGCGCCAGCAGCCAAGAACCACGGGGGGGCGGGAAGACCCAGTACTTC.

The gene calls are TRBV29-1 and TRBJ1-1, with D possibly being TRBD1 (6 bases). The CDR3 extends over 13 amino acids. Germline V lookup: CDR1 SQVTM, CDR2 ANQGSEA. V was clipped by 4 bases and J by 0 bases, with 9 bases between them. CDR3 loop: CSVVSGVNTEAFF. The CDR3 coding sequence is TGCAGCGTTGTGTCAGGGGTGAACACTGAAGCTTTCTTT. Together with reference TRBV29-1 and TRBJ1-1, the CDR3 gives the full variable domain: SAVISQKPSRDICQRGTSLTIQCQVDSQVTMMFWYRQQPGQSLTLIATANQGSEATYESGFVIDKFPISRPNLTFSTLTVSNMSPEDSSIYLCSVVSGVNTEAFFGQGTRLTVV.

This clonotype came up many times. V is TRBV12-3 or TRBV12-4 and J is TRBJ2-7, with 8 bases identical to TRBD2. This CDR3 region has 17 residues. Trimming at V came to 6 bases and at J to 2 bases, leaving 15 bases not matched to a gene. The DNA of the CDR3 is TGTGCCAGCAGCCGACTATACGCGGGGGGCCTAGCCTACGAGCAGTACTTC. Its translation is CASSRLYAGGLAYEQYF.

This clonotype showed up many times. The chain recombines TRBV5-4 with TRBJ1-6; the D is unclear. Germline loops: CDR1 SGHNT, CDR2 YYREEE (reference sequence). The CDR3 runs to 14 residues. V shed 0 bases and J shed 9 bases, with 10 bases lying between them. The CDR3 reads CASSLGEVGSPLHF. The CDR3 nucleotides are TGTGCCAGCAGCTTGGGCGAGGTCGGTTCACCCCTCCACTTT.

This clonotype was recorded many times. The chain combines TRBV10-3 with TRBJ2-4; D remains unclear. V shed 10 bases and J shed 9 bases, with 16 bases lying between them. CDR1 ENHRY and CDR2 SYGVKD come from the germline V gene. The CDR3 spans 12 residues. The CDR3: CATQSSWLIQYF. CDR3 DNA sequence: TGTGCCACGCAAAGTTCATGGCTCATTCAGTACTTC.

This clonotype was seen only a few times. The chain combines TRBV7-3 with TRBJ1-1; D gene uncertain. The germline V and J ends were trimmed by 6 bases and 0 bases, with 8 bases remaining between them. CDR1 and CDR2 from the germline V gene are SGHTA and FQGTGA. CDR3 length equals 13 residues. CDR3 in amino acids: CASSLDMNTEAFF. DNA of the CDR3: TGTGCCAGCAGTCTCGACATGAACACTGAAGCTTTCTTT.

The chain recombines TRBV7-3 with TRBJ2-1, with TRBD2 matching 13 bases. The CDR3 length is 18 residues. The germline CDR1 and CDR2 sequences are SGHTA and FQGTGA. The V and J ends lost 4 bases and 7 bases, in that order; junction bases with no gene match: 13. In DNA, the CDR3 is TGTGCCAGCAGCTCGCCGGGACTAGCGGGGAAAAAAGAGAATGAGCAGTTCTTC. Its protein product is CASSSPGLAGKKENEQFF.

V usage is TRBV29-1 and J usage is TRBJ2-2; 9 bases align to TRBD1. The germline V gene encodes CDR1 SQVTM and CDR2 ANQGSEA. The CDR3 covers 16 residues. With V trimmed by 5 bases and J by 0 bases, 7 bases remained unmatched. CDR3 sequence: CSVLQGASANTGELFF. In nucleotides, the CDR3 is TGCAGCGTTCTACAGGGGGCGTCGGCGAACACCGGGGAGCTGTTTTTT.

This rearrangement joins TRBV6-4 to TRBJ2-2; no firm D call. Germline CDR1 is MRHNA and CDR2 is SNTAGT. V dropped 3 bases and J dropped 4 bases, with 3 bases sitting between them. The CDR3 loop spans 12 amino acids. The CDR3 sequence is CASSEGTGELFF. In nucleotides, the CDR3 is TGTGCCAGCAGTGAGGGCACCGGGGAGCTGTTTTTT.

This chain links TRBV5-1 with TRBJ2-2, with D tentatively TRBD2 (6 bases). Trimming left V 2 bases short and J 1 base short, with 12 bases between. The length of the CDR3 is 16 residues. Germline V gene lookup returns CDR1 SGHRS and CDR2 YFSETQ. The CDR3 loop reads CASSFAGLMNTGELFF. The CDR3 DNA reads as TGCGCCAGCAGCTTCGCGGGACTCATGAACACCGGGGAGCTGTTTTTT.

The sample holds many counts of this clonotype. The V gene is TRBV29-1, the J gene TRBJ1-3; tentative D call: TRBD1 (5 bases). The CDR3 extends over 14 amino acids. The germline gives CDR1 SQVTM, CDR2 ANQGSEA. V lost 7 bases to trimming and J lost 2 bases, with 15 bases between them. CDR3 region: CSAETAEAGNTIYF. CDR3 bases: TGCAGCGCTGAGACAGCCGAGGCTGGAAACACCATATATTTT.

In this sample, this clonotype turned up a few times. The chain couples TRBV20-1 to TRBJ2-5; 9 bases map to TRBD2. CDR1 is DFQATT, CDR2 SNEGSKA, per germline (reference sequence). The J segment lost 5 bases and the V segment lost 6 bases, leaving 13 bases of the junction unmatched. The CDR3 totals 15 residues. CDR3 sequence reads: CSAPLGGGARETQYF. CDR3 sequence (DNA): TGCAGTGCCCCACTTGGCGGGGGGGCCAGGGAGACCCAGTACTTC.

The sample holds many counts of this clonotype. V is TRBV7-9 and J is TRBJ1-1; D is unclear. Looked up from germline, CDR1 is SEHNR and CDR2 is FQNEAQ (reference sequence). V dropped 10 bases and J dropped 1 base, with 13 bases sitting between them. The length of the CDR3 is 13 residues. The CDR3 DNA is TGTGCCACCTCCGATGAAGGGAACACTGAAGCTTTCTTT. This sequence encodes CATSDEGNTEAFF.

Comment on this clonotype: This may be a read error: a much more frequent sequence differs by one nucleotide. This chain joins TRBV14 and TRBJ2-1, with 16 positions matching TRBD2. Germline values: CDR1 SGHDN, CDR2 FVKESK. CDR3 length equals 18 residues. Trimming took 4 bases from V and 7 from J; bases not matched to a gene: 10. The CDR3 here is CASSRYPGTSGGANEQFF. The CDR3, as DNA: TGTGCCAGCAGCCGATACCCCGGGACTAGCGGGGGGGCGAATGAGCAGTTCTTC.

The chain combines TRBV10-2 with TRBJ1-4; D is uncertain. The V gene's germline CDR1 is WSHSY and CDR2 SAAADI. V shed 1 base and J shed 3 bases, with 6 bases lying between them. The CDR3 length is 14 residues. CDR3 residues: CASSELVANEKLFF. In nucleotides, the CDR3 is TGCGCCAGCAGTGAGTTGGTAGCTAATGAAAAACTGTTTTTT.

CDR3 DNA sequence: TGTGCCAGCAGCTTACTCTGGGGTCGGCAGTTCTTC. It yields the protein CASSLLWGRQFF. The chain employs TRBV7-2 and TRBJ2-1; no clear D gene. Trimming stripped 2 bases from V and 12 bases from J, with 11 bases between. The CDR3 runs 12 residues. CDR1 is SGHTA, CDR2 FQGNSA, per germline.

This clonotype was detected ten times or more. The chain uses TRBV7-9 and TRBJ2-7; TRBD2 agrees at 8 bases. This CDR3 has 15 amino acids. The J segment lost 0 bases and the V segment lost 5 bases, leaving 6 bases of the junction unmatched. Germline V gene sequence: CDR1 SEHNR, CDR2 FQNEAQ (reference sequence). CDR3 loop: CASSSTGTSSYEQYF. In DNA, the CDR3 is TGTGCCAGCAGCAGCACCGGGACTAGCTCCTACGAGCAGTACTTC.

This clonotype came up a few times. The chain employs TRBV7-8 and TRBJ2-3; TRBD2 agrees at 11 bases. Germline V gene sequence: CDR1 SGHVS, CDR2 FQNEAQ. This CDR3 contains 18 residues. Trimming removed 3 bases from V and 2 bases from J; junction bases left unmatched: 10. The CDR3 loop is CASSFRAMTSGATDTQYF. The CDR3, as DNA: TGTGCCAGCAGCTTCAGAGCCATGACTAGCGGGGCCACAGATACGCAGTATTTT.

This clonotype showed up just a few times. V is TRBV16 and J is TRBJ2-7; no reliable D call. The CDR3 has 13 residues. Trimming cost V 1 base and J 5 bases, with 9 bases left between them. The V gene's germline CDR1 is KGHSY and CDR2 FQNENV. The CDR3 DNA reads as TGTGCCAGCAGCCAATACGTGGGGAACGAGCAGTACTTC. It translates to CASSQYVGNEQYF.

Ten or more counts support this clonotype. The chain recombines TRBV7-6 with TRBJ2-3; TRBD1 agrees at 7 bases. The germline V gene has CDR1 SGHVS and CDR2 FNYEAQ. The CDR3 runs 15 residues. After removal of 2 bases from V and 2 bases from J, the junction contained 4 bases not matched to a gene. CDR3: CASSLLGQLTDTQYF. CDR3 DNA sequence: TGTGCCAGCAGCTTATTGGGACAGCTCACAGATACGCAGTATTTT.